Listed below are T cell receptor beta chains from one sample, sequenced in a study of identical twins. One entry per CDR3 protein results from TCRdb running MiXCR on the 5' RACE reads. Here the sample spans a few hundred thousand distinct CDR3 sequences, 6.5% to 9.5% being singletons. These data also formed part of another study, on yellow fever vaccine responses in identical twins.

Source material: memory (CD45RO+) T cells sorted from blood. These receptors came from a woman younger than 35 in good health. Each CDR3 is given with its conserved first and last residue. Each record gives: D gene, CDR3 length, J gene, V gene, clone size, CDR3 DNA, CDR3 protein. A D gene is named only where the DNA matches it firmly. Some rows mark clone size as missing; the rest say once, few, many or name a class of expanded clone.

D gene: .; CDR3 length: 16; J gene: TRBJ1-1; V gene: TRBV7-8; clone size: many; CDR3 DNA: TGTGCCAGCAGCTTAGCGCTGCCAGGGGAGGGGGCTGAAGCTTTCTTT; CDR3 protein: CASSLALPGEGAEAFF
D gene: .; CDR3 length: 17; J gene: TRBJ2-7; V gene: TRBV4-2; clone size: .; CDR3 DNA: TGTGCCAGCAGCCCCACCCCCGAACGTGGCGATTCCTACGAGCAGTACTTC; CDR3 protein: CASSPTPERGDSYEQYF
D gene: TRBD2; CDR3 length: 16; J gene: TRBJ2-3; V gene: TRBV12-3/TRBV12-4; clone size: .; CDR3 DNA: TGTGCCAGCAGTTTAGGGACTAGCGGGGGGCCAGGTACGCAGTATTTT; CDR3 protein: CASSLGTSGGPGTQYF
D gene: TRBD2; CDR3 length: 14; J gene: TRBJ2-2; V gene: TRBV3-1; clone size: few; CDR3 DNA: TGTGCCAGCAGCCAGGTTAGCGGGAGCGGGGAGCTGTTTTTT; CDR3 protein: CASSQVSGSGELFF
D gene: .; CDR3 length: 15; J gene: TRBJ1-6; V gene: TRBV6-5; clone size: many; CDR3 DNA: TGTGCCAGCAGTTACTCGAACCAGGACGTATCCCCCCTCCACTTT; CDR3 protein: CASSYSNQDVSPLHF
D gene: .; CDR3 length: 15; J gene: TRBJ2-3; V gene: TRBV12-3/TRBV12-4; clone size: .; CDR3 DNA: TGTGCCAGCACCCCGCGGAGGGCCCGCACAGATACGCAGTATTTT; CDR3 protein: CASTPRRARTDTQYF
D gene: TRBD1; CDR3 length: 13; J gene: TRBJ1-2; V gene: TRBV20-1; clone size: many; CDR3 DNA: TGCAGTGCTACACCGGGACAGCGTTCTGGCTACACCTTC; CDR3 protein: CSATPGQRSGYTF
D gene: .; CDR3 length: 15; J gene: TRBJ2-5; V gene: TRBV15; clone size: few; CDR3 DNA: TGTGCCACCAGCATGATGTGGGTGGCCCAAGAGACCCAGTACTTC; CDR3 protein: CATSMMWVAQETQYF
D gene: .; CDR3 length: 15; J gene: TRBJ2-3; V gene: TRBV19; clone size: .; CDR3 DNA: TGTGCCAGTAGTATCGGAGCGGTTAGCACAGATACGCAGTATTTT; CDR3 protein: CASSIGAVSTDTQYF
D gene: TRBD1; CDR3 length: 17; J gene: TRBJ1-5; V gene: TRBV7-9; clone size: .; CDR3 DNA: TGTGCCAGCAGCGAACCACACAGGGGGCACAGCAATCAGCCCCAGCATTTT; CDR3 protein: CASSEPHRGHSNQPQHF
D gene: .; CDR3 length: 13; J gene: TRBJ2-1; V gene: TRBV29-1; clone size: many; CDR3 DNA: TGCAGCGTTGACGCGCCGAAAGACAATGAGCAGTTCTTC; CDR3 protein: CSVDAPKDNEQFF
D gene: TRBD2; CDR3 length: 18; J gene: TRBJ2-5; V gene: TRBV2; clone size: .; CDR3 DNA: TGTGCCAGCAGTCCCTGGACTAGCGGGAATGTTTGGAAAGAGACCCAGTACTTC; CDR3 protein: CASSPWTSGNVWKETQYF
D gene: TRBD1; CDR3 length: 14; J gene: TRBJ1-1; V gene: TRBV29-1; clone size: few; CDR3 DNA: TGCAGCGTCGGGGTAAGGGGGCGCGGCACTGAAGCTTTCTTT; CDR3 protein: CSVGVRGRGTEAFF
D gene: .; CDR3 length: 11; J gene: TRBJ2-3; V gene: TRBV20-1; clone size: .; CDR3 DNA: TGCAGTGCTCCGAGGGCAGATACGCAGTATTTT; CDR3 protein: CSAPRADTQYF
D gene: .; CDR3 length: 16; J gene: TRBJ2-2; V gene: TRBV5-1; clone size: .; CDR3 DNA: TGCGCCAGCAGCTTGTCCGGGCCCGGGAACACCGGGGAGCTGTTTTTT; CDR3 protein: CASSLSGPGNTGELFF
D gene: .; CDR3 length: 18; J gene: TRBJ2-6; V gene: TRBV11-1; clone size: many; CDR3 DNA: TGTGCCAGCAGCTTAGCCCAGGGCAAACACTCTGGGGCCAACGTCCTGACTTTC; CDR3 protein: CASSLAQGKHSGANVLTF
D gene: TRBD2; CDR3 length: 15; J gene: TRBJ2-1; V gene: TRBV9; clone size: many; CDR3 DNA: TGTGCCAGCAGCCCATTACGACTAGCGGGAGATGAGCAGTTCTTC; CDR3 protein: CASSPLRLAGDEQFF
D gene: .; CDR3 length: 17; J gene: TRBJ2-4; V gene: TRBV11-2; clone size: .; CDR3 DNA: TGTGCCAGCACATTGGCGGTGGGGTTGGTTGCCAAAAACATTCAGTACTTC; CDR3 protein: CASTLAVGLVAKNIQYF
D gene: .; CDR3 length: 16; J gene: TRBJ2-3; V gene: TRBV24-1; clone size: many; CDR3 DNA: TGTGCCACCAGTGATTCGAAGCCGGTAGACACAGATACGCAGTATTTT; CDR3 protein: CATSDSKPVDTDTQYF
D gene: TRBD1; CDR3 length: 16; J gene: TRBJ2-7; V gene: TRBV3-1; clone size: few; CDR3 DNA: TGTGCCAGCAGCCAAGAGGGACAGGGGACAAGCTACGAGCAGTACTTC; CDR3 protein: CASSQEGQGTSYEQYF
D gene: .; CDR3 length: 16; J gene: TRBJ2-2; V gene: TRBV3-1; clone size: .; CDR3 DNA: TGTGCCAGCAGCCAAGATAAGGCAGGGAACACCGGGGAGCTGTTTTTT; CDR3 protein: CASSQDKAGNTGELFF
D gene: TRBD2; CDR3 length: 15; J gene: TRBJ2-2; V gene: TRBV5-6; clone size: many; CDR3 DNA: TGTGCCAGCAGCTCCCTAGCGGGGGAAACCGGGGAGCTGTTTTTT; CDR3 protein: CASSSLAGETGELFF
D gene: .; CDR3 length: 12; J gene: TRBJ2-7; V gene: TRBV11-2; clone size: few; CDR3 DNA: TGTGCCAGCAGCTTTGTCAACTACGAGCAGTACTTC; CDR3 protein: CASSFVNYEQYF
D gene: .; CDR3 length: 14; J gene: TRBJ1-1; V gene: TRBV27; clone size: .; CDR3 DNA: TGTGCCAGCAGTCCCCCGGGGGGTTTCACTGAAGCTTTCTTT; CDR3 protein: CASSPPGGFTEAFF
D gene: TRBD2; CDR3 length: 17; J gene: TRBJ2-1; V gene: TRBV5-1; clone size: few; CDR3 DNA: TGCGCCAGCAGCTCCATCCCCAGCGGGGGCCGGGGGGGGGAGCAGTTCTTC; CDR3 protein: CASSSIPSGGRGGEQFF
D gene: TRBD2; CDR3 length: 14; J gene: TRBJ2-1; V gene: TRBV6-2/TRBV6-3; clone size: many; CDR3 DNA: TGTGCCAGCAGTGGGGCTAGCGGTTACAATGAGCAGTTCTTC; CDR3 protein: CASSGASGYNEQFF
D gene: .; CDR3 length: 14; J gene: TRBJ2-6; V gene: TRBV19; clone size: few; CDR3 DNA: TGTGCCAGTAGTAAGGACTCTGGGGCCAACGTCCTGACTTTC; CDR3 protein: CASSKDSGANVLTF
D gene: TRBD2; CDR3 length: 16; J gene: TRBJ2-5; V gene: TRBV3-1; clone size: .; CDR3 DNA: TGTGCCAGCAGCCAAGAAATGGGGGGGGGAATGGAGACCCAGTACTTC; CDR3 protein: CASSQEMGGGMETQYF